What follows describes a single TCR beta chain. The target antigen is unknown. The entry originates in a study of T cell repertoires in cytomegalovirus infection. Study information: Public TCR beta signatures were indicative of both CMV infection and a matching HLA type.

TCRdb recomputed calls from the reads with MiXCR, one row per CDR3 protein. The sample lists some 500,000 distinct CDR3 sequences, 35% to 50% occurring once. Germline values: CDR1 MDHEN, CDR2 SYDVKM. The V end lost 7 bases, the J end lost 8 bases, and 12 bases lay between the germline ends. This CDR3 is 12 amino acids long. The starting material was cultured PBMCs, obtained from culture after CMV antigen stimulation. This TCR derives from a human donor in good health (CMV status not recorded). Some clones in this sample may be carry-over from other donors' samples. The V and J genes are TRBV28 and TRBJ2-1; TRBD1 is a possible D gene (5 bases). CDR3 in amino acids: CASTRGYHEQFF. The CDR3 bases are TGTGCCAGCACTAGGGGTTACCATGAGCAGTTCTTC.